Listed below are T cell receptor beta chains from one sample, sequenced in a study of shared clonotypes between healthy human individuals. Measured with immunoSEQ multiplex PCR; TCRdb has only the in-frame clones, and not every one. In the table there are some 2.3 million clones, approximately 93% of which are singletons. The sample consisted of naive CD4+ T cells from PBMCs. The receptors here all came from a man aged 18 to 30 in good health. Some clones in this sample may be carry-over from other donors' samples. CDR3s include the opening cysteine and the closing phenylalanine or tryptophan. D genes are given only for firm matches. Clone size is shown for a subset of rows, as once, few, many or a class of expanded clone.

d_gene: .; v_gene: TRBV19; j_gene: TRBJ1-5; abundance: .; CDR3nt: TGTGCCAGTAGTTGGACAGACAGCAATCAGCCCCAGCATTTT; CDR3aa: CASSWTDSNQPQHF
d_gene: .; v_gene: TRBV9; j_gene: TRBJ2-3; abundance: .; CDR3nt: TGTGCCAGCAGCGTTGACAGTCCAGATACGCAGTATTTT; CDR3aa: CASSVDSPDTQYF
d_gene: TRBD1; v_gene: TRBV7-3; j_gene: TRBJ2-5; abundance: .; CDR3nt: TGTGCCAGCAGCTCGGGACAGCCCCACGAGACCCAGTACTTC; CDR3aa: CASSSGQPHETQYF
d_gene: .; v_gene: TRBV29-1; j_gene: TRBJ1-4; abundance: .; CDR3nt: TGCAGCGTTTGGAGAACACCTAATGAAAAACTGTTTTTT; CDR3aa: CSVWRTPNEKLFF
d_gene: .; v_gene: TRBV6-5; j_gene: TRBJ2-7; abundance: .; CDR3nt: TGTGCCAGCAGTCCCGGGTCATTCCTATACGAGCAGTACTTC; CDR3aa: CASSPGSFLYEQYF
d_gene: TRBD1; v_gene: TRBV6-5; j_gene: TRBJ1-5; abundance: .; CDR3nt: TGTGCCAGCAGGGCCCGACAGGGAGGTCAGCCCCAGCATTTT; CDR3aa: CASRARQGGQPQHF
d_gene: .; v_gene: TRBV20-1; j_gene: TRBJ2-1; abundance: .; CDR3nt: TGCAGTGCTAGAGATTTGAGCTGGGTCTTC; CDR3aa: CSARDLSWVF
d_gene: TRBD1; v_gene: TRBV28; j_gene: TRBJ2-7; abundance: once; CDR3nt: TGTGCCAGTATTTCGAGGGGGCTAAACGAGCAGTACTTC; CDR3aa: CASISRGLNEQYF
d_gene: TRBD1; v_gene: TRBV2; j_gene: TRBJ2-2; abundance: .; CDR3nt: TGTGCCAGCAGTCAGGACAGGAGAAGCACCGGGGAGCTGTTTTTT; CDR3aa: CASSQDRRSTGELFF
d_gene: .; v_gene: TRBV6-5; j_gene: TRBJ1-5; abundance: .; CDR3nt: TGTGCCAGCAGTTACAGCCGGGATCAGCCCCAGCATTTT; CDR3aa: CASSYSRDQPQHF
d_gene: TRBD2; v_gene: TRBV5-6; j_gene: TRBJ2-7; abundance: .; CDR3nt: TGTGCCAGCAGCCGACGGGGGGTAACCTACGAGCAGTACTTC; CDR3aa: CASSRRGVTYEQYF
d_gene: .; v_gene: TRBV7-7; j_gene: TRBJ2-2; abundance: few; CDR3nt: TGTGCCAGCAGGTTGGGTGGTAACGGGGAGCTGTTTTTT; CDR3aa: CASRLGGNGELFF
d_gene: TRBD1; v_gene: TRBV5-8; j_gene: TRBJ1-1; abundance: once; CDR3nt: TGTGCCAGCAGCAAACGGCCGGGACAGGGGATTAAGGCTTTCTTT; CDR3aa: CASSKRPGQGIKAFF
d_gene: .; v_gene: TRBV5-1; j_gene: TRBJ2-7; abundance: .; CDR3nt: TGCGCCAGCAGCTTGAGGGGCGACCCTACCTACGAGCAGTACTTC; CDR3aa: CASSLRGDPTYEQYF
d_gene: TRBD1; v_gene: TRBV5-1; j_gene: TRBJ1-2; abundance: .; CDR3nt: TGCGCCAGCAGCCCCAATGCCGGGACAGGAAATAACTATGGCTACACCTTC; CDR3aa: CASSPNAGTGNNYGYTF
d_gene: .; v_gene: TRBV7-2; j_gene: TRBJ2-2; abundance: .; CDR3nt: TGTGCCAGCAGCTTTCTGGTGCCCGGCACCGGGGAGCTGTTTTTT; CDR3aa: CASSFLVPGTGELFF
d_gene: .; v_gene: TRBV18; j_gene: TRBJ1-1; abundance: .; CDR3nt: TGTGCCAGCTCACCGGGAGTTTTCACTGAAGCTTTCTTT; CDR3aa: CASSPGVFTEAFF
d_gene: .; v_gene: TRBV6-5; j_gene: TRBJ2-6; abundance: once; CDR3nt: TGTGCCAGCAGTTCGGACGGAAACTCTGGGGCCAACGTCCTGACTTTC; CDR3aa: CASSSDGNSGANVLTF
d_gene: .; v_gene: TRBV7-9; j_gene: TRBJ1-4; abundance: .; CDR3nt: TGTGCCAGCAGCCGGACAGACAGAGATGAAAAACTGTTTTTT; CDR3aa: CASSRTDRDEKLFF
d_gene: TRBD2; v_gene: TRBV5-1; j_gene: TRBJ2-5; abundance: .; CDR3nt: TGCGCCAGCAGCTGGCGGCCGGGACTAGCGGGAGAGGGTCAAGAGACCCAGTACTTC; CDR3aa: CASSWRPGLAGEGQETQYF
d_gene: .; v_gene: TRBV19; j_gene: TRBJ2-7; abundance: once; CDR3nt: TGTGCCAGTAGTATAATTTACGGGACCTCCTACGAGCAGTACTTC; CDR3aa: CASSIIYGTSYEQYF
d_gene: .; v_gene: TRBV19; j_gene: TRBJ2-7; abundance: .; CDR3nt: TGTGCCAGTAGTATAGCAGGGGCACGGGTCGGCTACGAGCAGTACTTC; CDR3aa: CASSIAGARVGYEQYF
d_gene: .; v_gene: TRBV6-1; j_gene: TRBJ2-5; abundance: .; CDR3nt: TGTGCCAGCGGTGGTCTTACCCAAGAGACCCAGTACTTC; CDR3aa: CASGGLTQETQYF
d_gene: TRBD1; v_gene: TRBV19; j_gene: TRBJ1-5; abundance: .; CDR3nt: TGTGCCAGTAGTTTTACGTTAACAGGGGGGAGACATCAGCCGAGGCCTCAGCATTTT; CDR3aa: CASSFTLTGGRHQPRPQHF
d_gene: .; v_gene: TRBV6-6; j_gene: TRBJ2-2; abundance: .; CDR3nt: TGTGCCAGCAGTTACATAACCACCGGGGAGCTGTTTTTT; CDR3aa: CASSYITTGELFF
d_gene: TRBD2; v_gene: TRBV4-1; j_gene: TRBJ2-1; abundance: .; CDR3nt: TGCGCCAGCAGCCCCGGGTTAGCTAGCGGTACCTACAATGAGCAGTTCTTC; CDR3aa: CASSPGLASGTYNEQFF
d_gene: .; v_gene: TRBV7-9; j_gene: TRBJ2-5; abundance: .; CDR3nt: TGTGCCAGCAGCTTGTTGTCAGCCCAAGAGACCCAGTACTTC; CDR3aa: CASSLLSAQETQYF
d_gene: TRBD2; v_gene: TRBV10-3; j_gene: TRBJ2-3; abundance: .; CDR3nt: TGTGCCACCGCCGGGGAGGGAGGGCCTATCACAGATACGCAGTATTTT; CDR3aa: CATAGEGGPITDTQYF
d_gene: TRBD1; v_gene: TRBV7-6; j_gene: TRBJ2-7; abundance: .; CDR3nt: TGTGCCGGGCCGGGACAGAGCTCCTACGAGCAGTACTTC; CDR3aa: CAGPGQSSYEQYF
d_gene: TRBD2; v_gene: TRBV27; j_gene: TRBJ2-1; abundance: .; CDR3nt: TGTGCCAGCACCCCTTGGATAGCGGGAGGGAGCTCCTACAATGAGCAGTTCTTC; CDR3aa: CASTPWIAGGSSYNEQFF
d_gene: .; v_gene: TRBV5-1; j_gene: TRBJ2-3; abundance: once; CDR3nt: TGCGCCAGCAGCTTGGCCATGGCCCACCCGACCCTCACAGATACGCAGTATTTT; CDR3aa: CASSLAMAHPTLTDTQYF
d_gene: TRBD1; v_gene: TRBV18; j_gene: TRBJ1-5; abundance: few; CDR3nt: TGTGCCAGCTCACCCGCCAGGACAGGGGTGACTCAGCCCCAGCATTTT; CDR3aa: CASSPARTGVTQPQHF
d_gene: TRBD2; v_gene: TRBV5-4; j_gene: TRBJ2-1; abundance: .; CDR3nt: TGTGCCAGCAGCTTCGAGACTAGCGGGAACAATGAGCAGTTCTTC; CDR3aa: CASSFETSGNNEQFF
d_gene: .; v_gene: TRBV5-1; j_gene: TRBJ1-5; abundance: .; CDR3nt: TGCGCCAGCAGCCCGGACAGCCAAAATCAGCCCCAGCATTTT; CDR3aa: CASSPDSQNQPQHF
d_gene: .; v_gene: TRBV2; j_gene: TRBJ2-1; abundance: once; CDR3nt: TGTGCCAGCAGTGAATACAGAGAGAATGAGCAGTTCTTC; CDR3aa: CASSEYRENEQFF
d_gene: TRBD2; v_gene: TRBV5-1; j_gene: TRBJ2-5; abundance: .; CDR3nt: TGCGCCAGCAGCCGAAGCGGGAGTCAAGAGACCCAGTACTTC; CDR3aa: CASSRSGSQETQYF
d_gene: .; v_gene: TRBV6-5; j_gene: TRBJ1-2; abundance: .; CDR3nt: TGTGCCAGCAGCCCAGTAGCTAACTATGGCTACACCTTC; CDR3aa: CASSPVANYGYTF
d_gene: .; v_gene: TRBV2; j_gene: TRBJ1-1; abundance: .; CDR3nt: TGTGCCAGCAGTGAAGGGAGCCGGGGGACTGAAGCTTTCTTT; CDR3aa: CASSEGSRGTEAFF